The clone carrying this T cell receptor (beta chain) has more than one count but fewer than ten. Unmatched junction bases numbered 11, after V lost 1 base and J lost 4 bases. Germline CDR1 and CDR2: LGHNA and YNFKEQ. This CDR3 contains 18 residues. The data are from a study of blood T cell repertoires in COVID-19. Sequencing used immunoSEQ multiplex PCR; TCRdb keeps in-frame clones, though not all of them. The sample consists of 70,000 to 95,000 clones, 70% to 90% of them appearing once. The gene calls are TRBV4-2 and TRBJ2-1, with 9 nucleotides matching TRBD2. Sequencing was carried out using peripheral blood. This clonotype was sampled from a woman aged 70 to 79 with active or convalescent COVID-19. This chain's CDR3 is CASSQGSSGALGYNEQFF. In nucleotides, the CDR3 is TGTGCCAGCAGCCAAGGTTCTAGCGGGGCCCTCGGATACAATGAGCAGTTCTTC.